These 32 T cell receptor beta chains share one sample of origin, sequenced in a study of T cell responses to AZD1222 COVID-19 vaccine. Produced via immunoSEQ multiplex PCR; TCRdb's table is partial and in-frame only. In the table there are around 130,000 clones, 75% to 90% of which are singletons. The specimen comprised peripheral blood, sampled on day 0 of AZD1222 vaccination. The receptors were gathered from an adult in good health.

The gene calls are TRBV19 and TRBJ1-5; D is undetermined. This CDR3 is built from 16 residues. Per germline, CDR1 LNHDA and CDR2 SQIVND (reference sequence). V was trimmed by 0 bases and J by 0 bases, leaving 9 bases between them. The chain's CDR3 is CASSIDLPSSNQPQHF. CDR3 DNA: TGTGCCAGTAGTATAGATCTACCTAGTAGCAATCAGCCCCAGCATTTT.

Written as DNA, the CDR3 is TGTGCCAGCAGCTTGTTTCCGCGGGGAACCCAAGAGACCCAGTACTTC. Protein: CASSLFPRGTQETQYF. The chain employs TRBV5-5 and TRBJ2-5; D perhaps matches TRBD2 (6 bases). V lost 1 base and J 1 base, leaving 14 bases between the germline ends. The CDR3 spans 16 residues. CDR1 and CDR2 (germline): SGHKS, YYEKEE (reference sequence).

The chain couples TRBV2 to TRBJ1-2; the D is unclear. The V gene's germline CDR1 is SNHLY and CDR2 FYNNEI. CDR3 length: 13 amino acids. Between the trimmed V and J ends, which lost 4 bases and 6 bases, there was a span of 12 bases. CDR3 DNA sequence: TGTGCCAGCAGTGGGAGGCCATCGGATGGCTACACCTTC. It is translated as CASSGRPSDGYTF.

The chain uses TRBV6-5 and TRBJ2-1; 7 bases are shared with TRBD1. The CDR3 has 14 amino acids. CDR1 MNHEY and CDR2 SVGAGI come from the germline V gene. V lost 0 bases to trimming and J lost 7 bases; unmatched junction nucleotides: 3. Written as DNA, the CDR3 is TGTGCCAGCAGTTACTCACAGGGGCCGAATGAGCAGTTCTTC. It specifies CASSYSQGPNEQFF.

This sequence joins TRBV19 and TRBJ1-4; D unresolved. CDR3 length: 14 residues. Per the germline V gene, CDR1 is LNHDA and CDR2 is SQIVND (reference sequence). V was cut by 4 bases and J by 7 bases, with 13 bases left in between. CDR3 in amino acids: CASSTTGTLEKLFF. CDR3 coding DNA: TGTGCCAGTAGTACTACGGGTACTCTTGAAAAACTGTTTTTT.

A single count supports this clone. V is TRBV7-8 and J is TRBJ2-1, with D perhaps matching TRBD1 (6 bases). Germline V gives CDR1 SGHVS, CDR2 FQNEAQ. The CDR3 is 12 residues long. Deletions cut 5 bases from V and 7 bases from J, with 9 bases between. The CDR3 sequence is CASSPQGNEQFF. The DNA of the CDR3 is TGTGCCAGCAGCCCACAGGGTAATGAGCAGTTCTTC.

The rearrangement links TRBV4-1 to TRBJ1-2; D is ambiguous. With 0 bases removed from V and 4 bases from J, the gap between germline ends came to 15 bases. The CDR3 spans 16 residues. Germline V gene data show CDR1 as MGHRA and CDR2 as YSYEKL. The CDR3 is CASSQEGLSSGYGYTF. CDR3 DNA sequence: TGCGCCAGCAGCCAAGAGGGCCTGTCAAGTGGCTATGGCTACACCTTC.

The chain has TRBV28 and TRBJ2-3; TRBD2 matches at 14 bases. This CDR3 is 20 amino acids long. V dropped 8 bases and J dropped 1; count of bases not matched to a gene: 17. Germline CDR1 is MDHEN and CDR2 is SYDVKM. The CDR3 nucleotides read TGTGCCAGCTACAAGGGAGTGGGACTAGCGGGAGTGAGTGGCACAGATACGCAGTATTTT. It yields the protein CASYKGVGLAGVSGTDTQYF.

The V gene is TRBV5-1, the J gene TRBJ2-2, with D unclear. The CDR3 loop spans 16 amino acids. Between the trimmed V and J ends, which lost 10 bases and 3 bases, there was a span of 22 bases. The germline V gene has CDR1 SGHRS and CDR2 YFSETQ. The CDR3 DNA reads as TGCGCCCTCAACCCGGTTTGTCCAATGGACACCGGGGAGCTGTTTTTT. Translation: CALNPVCPMDTGELFF.

This rearrangement joins TRBV28 to TRBJ1-6; D gene ambiguous. CDR1 is MDHEN, CDR2 SYDVKM, per germline. CDR3 length: 14 amino acids. V lost 0 bases and J 7 bases, leaving 7 bases between the germline ends. The CDR3 region has the DNA TGTGCCAGCAGTTTATGGACCTTCAATTCACCCCTCCACTTT. Translated: CASSLWTFNSPLHF.

The chain carries TRBV20-1 and TRBJ2-1; a possible D gene is TRBD2 (7 bases). Trimming took 3 bases from V and 2 from J, leaving 11 bases between them. CDR1 and CDR2 (germline): DFQATT, SNEGSKA (reference sequence). The CDR3 runs to 14 residues. The CDR3 bases are TGCAGTGCTAGTGGGGGGGCCGCCTACAATGAGCAGTTCTTC. Its protein is CSASGGAAYNEQFF.

The J gene is TRBJ2-7, the V gene TRBV9; D is ambiguous. This CDR3 has 11 amino acids. CDR1 is SGDLS and CDR2 is YYNGEE in the germline V gene. V gave up 0 bases and J gave up 8 bases, with 6 bases separating them. CDR3 sequence: CASSVETKQYF. For the CDR3, the DNA is TGTGCCAGCAGCGTAGAAACAAAGCAGTACTTC.

The chain combines TRBV27 with TRBJ2-1, with 9 bases that match TRBD2. Losses at the gene ends were 5 bases for V and 4 bases for J; bases not matched to a gene: 12. The CDR3 is made up of 17 amino acids. The V gene's germline CDR1 is MNHEY and CDR2 SMNVEV (reference sequence). The DNA for the CDR3 is TGTGCCAGCAGTCCGGACCGTGGTAGCGGGGGATACAATGAGCAGTTCTTC. It codes for CASSPDRGSGGYNEQFF.

This chain uses TRBV9 with TRBJ2-6; 9 positions match TRBD1. Germline-derived CDR1 and CDR2 are SGDLS and YYNGEE. With V trimmed by 3 bases and J by 0 bases, 4 bases remained unmatched. The CDR3 has 17 residues. The CDR3 region is CASSGRDRASGANVLTF. The CDR3 bases are TGTGCCAGCAGCGGCCGGGACAGGGCCTCTGGGGCCAACGTCCTGACTTTC.

V and J are TRBV28 and TRBJ2-7, with 10 bases identical to TRBD2. V was clipped by 5 bases and J by 1 base; unmatched bases: 5. Germline values: CDR1 MDHEN, CDR2 SYDVKM. The CDR3 loop spans 15 amino acids. The CDR3 is CASSPPSGGSYEQYF. The CDR3 DNA is TGTGCCAGCAGTCCACCTAGCGGGGGTTCCTACGAGCAGTACTTC. Together with reference TRBV28 and TRBJ2-7, the CDR3 gives the full variable domain: DVKVTQSSRYLVKRTGEKVFLECVQDMDHENMFWYRQDPGLGLRLIYFSYDVKMKEKGDIPEGYSVSREKKERFSLILESASTNQTSMYLCASSPPSGGSYEQYFGPGTRLTVT.

The rearrangement uses TRBV7-2 and TRBJ1-1, with D tentatively TRBD1 (5 bases). Trimming took 2 bases from V and 6 from J, leaving 13 bases between them. Per germline, CDR1 SGHTA and CDR2 FQGNSA. This CDR3 region has 14 residues. Here the CDR3 DNA reads TGTGCCAGCAGCTTACGAGGGGCGGGATCTGAAGCTTTCTTT. Its protein is CASSLRGAGSEAFF.

This chain links TRBV29-1 with TRBJ1-1, with 9 bases aligning to TRBD1. The V gene's germline CDR1 is SQVTM and CDR2 ANQGSEA. The CDR3 has 12 amino acids. V lost 3 bases to trimming and J lost 8 bases; unmatched junction nucleotides: 4. The CDR3 nucleotides read TGCAGCGTTGAGTACAGGGGGCAGGAAGCTTTCTTT. Encoded protein: CSVEYRGQEAFF.

The chain couples TRBV7-2 to TRBJ1-5; D might be TRBD1 (5 bases). This CDR3 comprises 14 residues. In germline, CDR1 is SGHTA, CDR2 FQGNSA. Trimming removed 0 bases from V and 3 bases from J, with 6 bases in between. This CDR3 is CASSLARANQPQHF. CDR3 nucleotides: TGTGCCAGCAGCTTAGCCAGGGCCAATCAGCCCCAGCATTTT.

This clone is a singleton in its sample. This sequence joins TRBV9 and TRBJ2-2; 8 bases fit TRBD1. J gave up 0 bases and V 1 base, and 5 bases lay outside the gene matches. In germline, CDR1 is SGDLS, CDR2 YYNGEE. The CDR3 runs 17 residues. CDR3 coding DNA: TGTGCCAGCAGCGTACAGGCCAGGGGGCCGAACACCGGGGAGCTGTTTTTT. This encodes CASSVQARGPNTGELFF.

This rearrangement joins TRBV29-1 to TRBJ2-3, with 8 bases fitting TRBD2. This CDR3 comprises 14 residues. V dropped 4 bases and J dropped 1; count of bases not matched to a gene: 4. CDR1 is SQVTM, CDR2 ANQGSEA, per germline. The CDR3, as DNA: TGCAGCGTTGGAGGTAGCGGGGGCACAGATACGCAGTATTTT. It specifies CSVGGSGGTDTQYF.

This clone has a single count. The V call is TRBV11-1, the J call TRBJ2-1, with TRBD1 as a possible D gene (6 bases). The CDR3 covers 15 residues. The ends were cut back, 3 bases at V and 5 bases at J, with 14 bases in the middle. Germline V CDR1 and CDR2: SGHAT, FQDESV (reference sequence). CDR3 loop: CASSFEQGWNNEQFF. The CDR3 DNA follows: TGTGCCAGCAGCTTTGAACAGGGATGGAACAATGAGCAGTTCTTC.

This clone showed up just a few times. The DNA of the CDR3 is TGTGCCTGGGCACAGGGTGGGGAGCCCCAGCATTTT. Translated, it gives CAWAQGGEPQHF. This rearrangement joins TRBV30 to TRBJ1-5, with D maybe TRBD1 (6 bases). V was clipped by 5 bases and J by 8 bases, with 13 bases between them. The germline V gene has CDR1 GTSNPN and CDR2 SVGIG (reference sequence). The CDR3 sequence is 12 residues long.

The chain combines TRBV11-2 with TRBJ2-1, with D hard to call. The germline CDR1 and CDR2 sequences are SGHAT and FQNNGV. The CDR3 is 13 amino acids. V lost 0 bases and J 5 bases, leaving 5 bases between the germline ends. DNA of the CDR3: TGTGCCAGCAGCTTAGATCGGGACAATGAGCAGTTCTTC. This gives the protein CASSLDRDNEQFF.

The chain links TRBV5-1 to TRBJ1-1, with a weak D call TRBD1 (5 bases). The V and J ends lost 0 bases and 5 bases respectively, with 8 bases between them. The length of the CDR3 is 13 residues. CDR1 is SGHRS and CDR2 is YFSETQ in the germline V gene. In nucleotides, the CDR3 is TGCGCCAGCAGCTTGGCAGGGCGGACTGAAGCTTTCTTT. This codes for CASSLAGRTEAFF.

This rearrangement joins TRBV10-3 to TRBJ1-2, with 8 bases identical to TRBD1. V gave up 2 bases and J gave up 6 bases; unmatched junction bases: 5. Germline V gives CDR1 ENHRY, CDR2 SYGVKD. This CDR3 is 14 amino acids long. CDR3 sequence: CAISERQGANGYTF. The CDR3 nucleotides are TGTGCCATCAGTGAGAGGCAGGGGGCTAATGGCTACACCTTC.

Remarks on this clone: In the same sample, other DNA sequences code for this CDR3. The chain is built from TRBV4-2 and TRBJ2-7; TRBD2 matches 7 bases. This CDR3 comprises 14 residues. Germline V gene lookup returns CDR1 LGHNA and CDR2 YNFKEQ. The trim removed 1 base at V and 0 bases at J, leaving 0 bases unmatched. The CDR3 DNA is TGTGCCAGCAGCCAAGGCGGGAGCTCCTACGAGCAGTACTTC. Its protein is CASSQGGSSYEQYF.

The chain combines TRBV7-9 with TRBJ2-7; 9 nucleotides agree with TRBD1. V shed 5 bases and J 4 bases; nucleotides not matched to a gene: 9. Germline-derived CDR1 and CDR2 are SEHNR and FQNEAQ (reference sequence). The CDR3 sequence is 15 residues long. The CDR3 coding sequence is TGTGCCAGCAGCCTAACAGGGGGCAATCTGTACGAGCAGTACTTC. This sequence encodes CASSLTGGNLYEQYF.

The CDR3 here is CASSLLQGRGYTF. The CDR3 nucleotides are TGTGCCAGCAGTTTATTACAGGGTCGAGGCTACACCTTC. The genes are TRBV28 and TRBJ1-2; possibly TRBD1 for D (6 bases). The V end was cut by 1 base, the J end by 8 bases, with 11 bases between. Germline V gene data show CDR1 as MDHEN and CDR2 as SYDVKM. This CDR3 comprises 13 residues.

The chain recombines TRBV10-3 with TRBJ1-2, with D unresolved. The CDR3 extends over 17 amino acids. The V end was cut by 4 bases, the J end by 4 bases, with 22 bases between. CDR1 and CDR2 from the germline V gene are ENHRY and SYGVKD. CDR3: CAISVGISTPLGYGYTF. In DNA, the CDR3 is TGTGCCATCAGTGTTGGAATCTCTACTCCTCTGGGCTATGGCTACACCTTC.

J is TRBJ1-5 and V is TRBV19; TRBD1 matches 9 bases. Trimming took 3 bases from V and 1 from J; bases not matched to a gene: 13. There are 19 residues in the CDR3. Germline CDR1 is LNHDA and CDR2 is SQIVND (reference sequence). CDR3 residues: CASSIKGRVTGGSNQPQHF. In DNA, the CDR3 is TGTGCCAGTAGTATTAAAGGTCGAGTGACAGGGGGAAGCAATCAGCCCCAGCATTTT.

V and J are TRBV10-3 and TRBJ1-4; TRBD1 matches at 8 bases. The CDR3 contains 14 residues. Germline CDR1 is ENHRY and CDR2 is SYGVKD. The junction had 5 bases not matched to a gene; V was cut back by 4 bases and J by 7 bases. The CDR3 DNA sequence: TGTGCCATCAGTGTAGGACAGGGTTTTGAAAAACTGTTTTTT. Its translation: CAISVGQGFEKLFF.

V gene TRBV5-4 combines with J gene TRBJ1-1; weak D call: TRBD1 (6 bases). CDR3 length: 17 residues. CDR1 is SGHNT, CDR2 YYREEE, per germline (reference sequence). V was clipped by 0 bases and J by 1 base, with 16 bases between them. This CDR3 is CASSLGGLTNKNTEAFF. The CDR3 region has the DNA TGTGCCAGCAGCTTGGGGGGGCTAACGAACAAGAACACTGAAGCTTTCTTT.